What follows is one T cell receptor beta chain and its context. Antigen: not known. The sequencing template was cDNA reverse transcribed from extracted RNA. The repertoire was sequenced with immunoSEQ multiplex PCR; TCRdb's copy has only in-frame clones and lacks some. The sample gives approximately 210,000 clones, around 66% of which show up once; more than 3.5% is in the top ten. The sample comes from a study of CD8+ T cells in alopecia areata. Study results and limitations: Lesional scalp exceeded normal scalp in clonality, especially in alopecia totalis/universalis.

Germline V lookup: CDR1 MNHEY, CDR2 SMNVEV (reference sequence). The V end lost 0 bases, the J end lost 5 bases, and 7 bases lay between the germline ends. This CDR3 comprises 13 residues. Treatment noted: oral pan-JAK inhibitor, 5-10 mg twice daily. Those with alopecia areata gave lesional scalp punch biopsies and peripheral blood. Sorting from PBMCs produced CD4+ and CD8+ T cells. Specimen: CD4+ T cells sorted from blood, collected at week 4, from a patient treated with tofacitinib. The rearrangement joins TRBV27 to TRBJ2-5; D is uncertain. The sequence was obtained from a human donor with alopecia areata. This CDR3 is CASSLSGWETQYF. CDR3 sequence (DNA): TGTGCCAGCAGTTTATCGGGCTGGGAGACCCAGTACTTC.